This paragraph reports one T cell receptor (beta chain). The antigen is not known. A single base separates this from a much larger clone, so it may be a read error. The data were obtained in a study of molecular identifiers for immune sequencing clone quantification. General study findings and limits: Reports indicate spiked Jurkat TCR RNA from one cell could be found among one million naive cells. Barcode collisions between identical TCR molecules could shrink estimates of highly expanded clone sizes.

CDR3 length equals 12 residues. Bulk TCR libraries were made with methods that had been previously described and with listed TCR primers. TCRdb re-called the PCR reads through MiXCR, storing one row per CDR3 protein. The sample includes over 600,000 distinct CDR3 sequences, about 20% of them seen just once. The chain employs TRBV12-3 or TRBV12-4 and TRBJ2-7, with no clear D. Sequencing was done on a sample of naive CD8+ T cells from blood, with Jurkat cell RNA spiked in. Subset specified: FACS-sorted CD8+CD4-CCR7+CD45RA+ naive T cells. The origin of this receptor is a human donor in good health. Some libraries in this study had Jurkat cell RNA spiked in. In DNA form, the CDR3 reads TGTGCCAGCAGTTTAACAGCCTACGAGCAGTGCTTC. It translates to CASSLTAYEQCF.